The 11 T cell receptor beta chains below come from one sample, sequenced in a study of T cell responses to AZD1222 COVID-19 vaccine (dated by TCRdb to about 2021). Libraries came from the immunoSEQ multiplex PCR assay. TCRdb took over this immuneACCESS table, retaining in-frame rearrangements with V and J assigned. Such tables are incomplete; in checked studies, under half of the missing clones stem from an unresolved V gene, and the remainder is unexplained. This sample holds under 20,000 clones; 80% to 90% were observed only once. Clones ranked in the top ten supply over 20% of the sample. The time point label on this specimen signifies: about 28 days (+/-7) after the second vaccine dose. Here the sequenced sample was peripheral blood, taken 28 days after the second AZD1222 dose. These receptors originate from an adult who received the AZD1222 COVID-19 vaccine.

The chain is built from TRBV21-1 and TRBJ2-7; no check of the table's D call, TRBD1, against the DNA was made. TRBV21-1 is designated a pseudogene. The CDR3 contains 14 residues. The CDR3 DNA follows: TGTGCCAGCAGCAAAGGGACAGGGGGCTACGAGCAGTACTTC. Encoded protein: CASSKGTGGYEQYF.

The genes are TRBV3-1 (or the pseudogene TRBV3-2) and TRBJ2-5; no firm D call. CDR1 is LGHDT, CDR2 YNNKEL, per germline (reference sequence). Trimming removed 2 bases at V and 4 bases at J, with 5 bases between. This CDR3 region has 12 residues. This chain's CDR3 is CASSQNLETQYF. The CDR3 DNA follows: TGTGCCAGCAGCCAAAATTTAGAGACCCAGTACTTC.

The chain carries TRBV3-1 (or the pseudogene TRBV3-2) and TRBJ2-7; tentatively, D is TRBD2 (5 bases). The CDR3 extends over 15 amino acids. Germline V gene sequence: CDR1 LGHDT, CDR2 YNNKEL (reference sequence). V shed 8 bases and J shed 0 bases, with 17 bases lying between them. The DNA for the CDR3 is TGTGCCAGCCCCCGGAACGGGATTAGCTCCTACGAGCAGTACTTC. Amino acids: CASPRNGISSYEQYF.

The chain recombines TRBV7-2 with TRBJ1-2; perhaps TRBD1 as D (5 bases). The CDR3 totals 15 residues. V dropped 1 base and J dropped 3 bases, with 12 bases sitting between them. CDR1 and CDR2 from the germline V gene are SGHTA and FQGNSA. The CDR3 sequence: CASSLEAQEYYGYTF. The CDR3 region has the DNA TGTGCCAGCAGCTTAGAGGCACAGGAGTACTATGGCTACACCTTC.

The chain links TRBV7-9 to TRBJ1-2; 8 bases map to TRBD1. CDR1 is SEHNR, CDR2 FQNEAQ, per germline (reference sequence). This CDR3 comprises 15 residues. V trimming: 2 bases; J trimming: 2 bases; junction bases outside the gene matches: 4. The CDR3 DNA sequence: TGTGCCAGCAGCTTACCCGACAGGGGAAACTATGGCTACACCTTC. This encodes CASSLPDRGNYGYTF.

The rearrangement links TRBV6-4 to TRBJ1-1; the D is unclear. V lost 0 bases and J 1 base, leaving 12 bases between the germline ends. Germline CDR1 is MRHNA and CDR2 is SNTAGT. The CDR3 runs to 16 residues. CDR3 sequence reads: CASSDSVQEWNTEAFF. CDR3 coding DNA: TGTGCCAGCAGTGACTCGGTGCAGGAATGGAACACTGAAGCTTTCTTT.

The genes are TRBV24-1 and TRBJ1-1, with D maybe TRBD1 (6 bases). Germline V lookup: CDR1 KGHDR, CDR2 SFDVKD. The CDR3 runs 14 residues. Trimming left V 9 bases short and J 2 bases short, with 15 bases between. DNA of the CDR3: TGTGCCACCCCTAGACAGGCTGATAACACTGAAGCTTTCTTT. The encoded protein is CATPRQADNTEAFF.

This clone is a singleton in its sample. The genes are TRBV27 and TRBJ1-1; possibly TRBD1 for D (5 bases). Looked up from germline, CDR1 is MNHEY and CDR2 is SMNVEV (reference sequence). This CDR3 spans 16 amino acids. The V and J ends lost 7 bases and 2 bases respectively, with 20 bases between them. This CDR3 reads CASTQEGLSGNTEAFF. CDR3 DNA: TGTGCCAGCACTCAGGAGGGGTTGAGCGGTAACACTGAAGCTTTCTTT.

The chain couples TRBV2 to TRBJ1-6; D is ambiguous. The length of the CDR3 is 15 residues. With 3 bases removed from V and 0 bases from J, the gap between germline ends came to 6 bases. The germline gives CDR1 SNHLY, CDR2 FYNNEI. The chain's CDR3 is CASSDESSYNSPLHF. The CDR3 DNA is TGTGCCAGCAGTGATGAGAGCTCCTATAATTCACCCCTCCACTTT.

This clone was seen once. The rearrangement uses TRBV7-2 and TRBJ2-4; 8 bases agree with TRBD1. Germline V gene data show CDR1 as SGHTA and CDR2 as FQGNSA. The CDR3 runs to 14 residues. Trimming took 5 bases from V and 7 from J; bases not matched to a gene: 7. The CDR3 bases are TGTGCCAGCAGCCAGGGGGGACAGGTGAACATTCAGTACTTC. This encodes CASSQGGQVNIQYF.

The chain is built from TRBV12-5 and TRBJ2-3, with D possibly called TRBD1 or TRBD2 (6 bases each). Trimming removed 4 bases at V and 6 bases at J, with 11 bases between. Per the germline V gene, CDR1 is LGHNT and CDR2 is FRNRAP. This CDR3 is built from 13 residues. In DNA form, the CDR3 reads TGTGCTAGTGGTTGGAGGGGGAGCGATACGCAGTATTTT. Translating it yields CASGWRGSDTQYF.